Listed below are T cell receptor beta chains from one sample, sequenced in a study of blood T cell repertoires in COVID-19. Clones were sequenced by immunoSEQ multiplex PCR, and TCRdb holds only the in-frame ones, with some missing. The table records about 150,000 clones, 85% to 90% of them present only once. The sample comprised peripheral blood. The receptor set was obtained from a man aged 50-59 years with active COVID-19. CDR3s include the opening cysteine and the closing phenylalanine or tryptophan. A D gene is named only where the DNA matches it firmly. The listing skips clone size in some rows; elsewhere it reads once, few, many or a size class.

12 . . TRBJ1-2 TRBV7-2 TGTGCCAGCAGCTTAAACAGGGTTGGCTACACCTTC CASSLNRVGYTF
15 TRBD1 . TRBJ1-2 TRBV11-2 TGTGCCAGCAGCCCTTGGACAGGGGGAGGTGAGGGCTACACCTTC CASSPWTGGGEGYTF
16 TRBD1 few TRBJ2-2 TRBV7-9 TGTGCCAGCAGCGACCAGGGGGCGAAGGTCACCGGGGAGCTGTTTTTT CASSDQGAKVTGELFF
13 . . TRBJ1-4 TRBV11-2 TGTGCCAGCAGCCCGGAGTTTAATGAAAAACTGTTTTTT CASSPEFNEKLFF
17 TRBD1 . TRBJ1-1 TRBV28 TGTGCCAGCAGTTTATCCGGGACAGGGAGAATGAACACTGAAGCTTTCTTT CASSLSGTGRMNTEAFF
16 . . TRBJ1-2 TRBV4-1 TGCGCCAGCAGCCAAGTATCCAGGGGAACTAACTATGGCTACACCTTC CASSQVSRGTNYGYTF
14 . . TRBJ1-1 TRBV18 TGTGCCAGCTCACCACCCCTCCAGGGTAGTGAAGCTTTCTTT CASSPPLQGSEAFF
17 TRBD1 . TRBJ2-7 TRBV5-1 TGCGCCAGCAGCGCCAGACACAGGGGGCATTTAAGCTACGAGCAGTACTTC CASSARHRGHLSYEQYF
15 . . TRBJ2-6 TRBV5-6 TGTGCCAGCAGCTTGGCCGAGACTGGGGCCAACGTCCTGACTTTC CASSLAETGANVLTF
18 TRBD1 few TRBJ1-4 TRBV3-1/TRBV3-2 TGTGCCAGCAGCCCGGGACAGGGTTATATAGAGGCTAATGAAAAACTGTTTTTT CASSPGQGYIEANEKLFF
12 . . TRBJ2-1 TRBV10-3 TGTGCCATCAACATACAGGGATCTGAGCAGTTCTTC CAINIQGSEQFF
15 . . TRBJ2-7 TRBV2 TGTGCCAGCAGCGATGGATTTGCGGGGAACTACGAGCAGTACTTC CASSDGFAGNYEQYF
11 . . TRBJ2-1 TRBV7-2 TGTGCCAGCAGACGCAGTTATGAGCAGTTCTTC CASRRSYEQFF
13 . . TRBJ2-3 TRBV6-1 TGTGCCAGCAGTGAAGCGTGGAGAACGGCGCAGTATTTT CASSEAWRTAQYF
12 TRBD1 . TRBJ1-5 TRBV29-1 TGCAGCGTCGGACAGGGAACCCAGCCCCAGCATTTT CSVGQGTQPQHF
13 . . TRBJ2-3 TRBV11-2 TGTGCCAGCAGCCTATTTTCTCCAGATACGCAGTATTTT CASSLFSPDTQYF
16 . . TRBJ1-4 TRBV7-8 TGTGCCAGCAGCTTAGTGCGGGGACCGACTAATGAAAAACTGTTTTTT CASSLVRGPTNEKLFF
14 . . TRBJ2-7 TRBV7-8 TGTGCCAGCAGCTTAGATGTCATTTCCTACGAGCAGTACTTC CASSLDVISYEQYF
14 . . TRBJ1-2 TRBV5-4 TGTGCCAGCAGCCCCGGGGAACTGTCATTGAGCTACACCTTC CASSPGELSLSYTF
13 . . TRBJ1-6 TRBV6-2/TRBV6-3 TGTGCCAGCAGCTTTGGGCCCCATTCACCCCTCCACTTT CASSFGPHSPLHF
14 . . TRBJ1-3 TRBV27 TGTGCCAGCAAAAGTGGCAGTCCTGGAAACACCATATATTTT CASKSGSPGNTIYF